This is a list of T cell receptor beta chains from one sample in a study of blood T cell repertoires in COVID-19. Sequenced by immunoSEQ multiplex PCR; TCRdb stores in-frame clones only, minus some. The table lists roughly 500,000 clones, 89% of them singletons. Material for sequencing was peripheral blood. These receptors were collected from a young man with COVID-19, enrolled during active disease. CDR3s include the opening cysteine and the closing phenylalanine or tryptophan. A D gene is named only where the DNA matches it firmly.

v_gene: TRBV27
d_gene: NA
j_gene: TRBJ1-2
CDR3nt: TGTGCCAGCAGTCCGGCGGGGGGGGTTGGTTATGGCTACACCTTC
CDR3aa: CASSPAGGVGYGYTF

v_gene: TRBV21-1
d_gene: NA
j_gene: TRBJ2-1
CDR3nt: TGTGCCAGCAGCAAAGCCAAACTATCGACCCTAAACAATGAGCAGTTCTTC
CDR3aa: CASSKAKLSTLNNEQFF

v_gene: TRBV5-1
d_gene: NA
j_gene: TRBJ1-5
CDR3nt: TGCGCCAGCAGCCTGGCAGATAGCAATCAGCCCCAGCATTTT
CDR3aa: CASSLADSNQPQHF

v_gene: TRBV7-8
d_gene: TRBD1
j_gene: TRBJ2-7
CDR3nt: TGTGCCAGCACCCCGGGACAGGGGTGGTACGAGCAGTACTTC
CDR3aa: CASTPGQGWYEQYF

v_gene: TRBV5-1
d_gene: TRBD1
j_gene: TRBJ2-5
CDR3nt: TGCGCCAGCAGCGCAGGGGGCTTTTTGGAGACCCAGTACTTC
CDR3aa: CASSAGGFLETQYF

v_gene: TRBV5-4
d_gene: NA
j_gene: TRBJ2-5
CDR3nt: TGTGTAGCAACCCCCGATCAAGAGACCCAGTACTTC
CDR3aa: CVATPDQETQYF

v_gene: TRBV6-6
d_gene: TRBD2
j_gene: TRBJ2-2
CDR3nt: TGTGCCAGCAGGGGACTAGTCCTAGGGACCGGGGAGCTGTTTTTT
CDR3aa: CASRGLVLGTGELFF

v_gene: TRBV14
d_gene: NA
j_gene: TRBJ2-3
CDR3nt: TGTGCCAGCAGCCCACCGGAGACAGATACGCAGTATTTT
CDR3aa: CASSPPETDTQYF

v_gene: TRBV5-4
d_gene: TRBD1
j_gene: TRBJ2-7
CDR3nt: TGTGCCAGCAGCTTTCAGGGGGCCTACGAGCAGTACTTC
CDR3aa: CASSFQGAYEQYF

v_gene: TRBV13
d_gene: NA
j_gene: TRBJ1-5
CDR3nt: TGTGCCAGCAGCCTATCTACAGGTCAGGGCAATCAGCCCCAGCATTTT
CDR3aa: CASSLSTGQGNQPQHF